Each of the 14 T cell receptor beta chains below was sequenced from the same sample in a study of shared clonotypes between healthy human individuals. The protocol was immunoSEQ multiplex PCR, while the TCRdb copy is restricted to in-frame clones and leaves out a portion. The table includes about 600,000 clones, about 96% detected once. Sample: naive CD4+ T cells sorted from blood. Stated subset: CD45RA+ positively selected. Receptors were obtained from a woman in her twenties or thirties in good health.

The gene calls are TRBV6-1 and TRBJ2-5, with TRBD1 identical over 12 bases. This CDR3 region has 15 residues. Germline V lookup: CDR1 MNHNS, CDR2 SASEGT. The J segment lost 6 bases and the V segment lost 3 bases, leaving 5 bases of the junction unmatched. The CDR3: CASSDAGTGGQTQYF. The CDR3, as DNA: TGTGCCAGCAGTGATGCCGGGACAGGGGGCCAGACCCAGTACTTC.

The V and J genes are TRBV28 and TRBJ2-7; 9 bases are a match to TRBD1. V shed 5 bases, J shed 2 bases, and the junction held 13 bases outside the gene matches. The CDR3 runs 17 residues. CDR1 MDHEN and CDR2 SYDVKM come from the germline V gene. The CDR3 nucleotides are TGTGCCAGCAGTCCAATTGTGGGCGGGACAGGGACCTACGAGCAGTACTTC. Its protein is CASSPIVGGTGTYEQYF.

As DNA, the CDR3 is TGTGCCATCAGTGAGTCCGAGCCCCGGGAGCAGTACTTC. This encodes CAISESEPREQYF. The V and J genes are TRBV10-3 and TRBJ2-7; no definite D call. Deletions cut 0 bases from V and 7 bases from J, with 10 bases between. The CDR3 contains 13 residues. The V gene's germline CDR1 is ENHRY and CDR2 SYGVKD.

The V call is TRBV4-2, the J call TRBJ1-5; no clear D gene. Trimming cost V 4 bases and J 1 base, with 8 bases left between them. The CDR3 runs to 14 residues. Germline V CDR1 and CDR2: LGHNA, YNFKEQ. CDR3 protein: CASSPAGSNQPQHF. The CDR3 DNA is TGTGCCAGCAGCCCTGCCGGGAGCAATCAGCCCCAGCATTTT.

This clone came up once. The chain carries TRBV28 and TRBJ1-2; the D gene is possibly TRBD1 (5 bases). The CDR3 length is 14 residues. The ends were cut back, 6 bases at V and 4 bases at J, with 15 bases in the middle. Germline loops: CDR1 MDHEN, CDR2 SYDVKM. CDR3 sequence (DNA): TGTGCCAGCAGCTTTGGGAGACAGTCCTATGGCTACACCTTC. This codes for CASSFGRQSYGYTF.

This chain joins TRBV2 and TRBJ1-1, with TRBD1 identical over 10 bases. The germline gives CDR1 SNHLY, CDR2 FYNNEI. The J segment lost 4 bases and the V segment lost 6 bases, leaving 26 bases of the junction unmatched. The CDR3 length is 21 residues. The CDR3 DNA follows: TGTGCCAGCAGGACAGGGGGCTGGTGGATTAGCGATGGAGGAAGGAGCACTGAAGCTTTCTTT. This gives the protein CASRTGGWWISDGGRSTEAFF. The full variable domain, in which reference TRBV2 and TRBJ1-1 provide the parts outside the CDR3, is EPEVTQTPSHQVTQMGQEVILRCVPISNHLYFYWYRQILGQKVEFLVSFYNNEISEKSEIFDDQFSVERPDGSNFTLKIRSTKLEDSAMYFCASRTGGWWISDGGRSTEAFFGQGTRLTVV.

This clone appeared a single time. The rearrangement joins TRBV28 to TRBJ2-1; D possibly matches TRBD1 or TRBD2 (6 bases each). The CDR3 sequence is 13 residues long. V was clipped by 5 bases and J by 6 bases, with 11 bases between them. Germline V CDR1 and CDR2: MDHEN, SYDVKM. The DNA of the CDR3 is TGTGCCAGCAGTCTAGGGGGGCGCAATGAGCAGTTCTTC. It specifies CASSLGGRNEQFF.

V and J are TRBV29-1 and TRBJ1-1, with D perhaps TRBD1 (5 bases). Germline loops: CDR1 SQVTM, CDR2 ANQGSEA. Trimming cost V 5 bases and J 1 base, with 20 bases left between them. CDR3 length equals 16 residues. CDR3 sequence reads: CSVIQPPGGGNTEAFF. In nucleotides, the CDR3 is TGCAGCGTTATTCAACCCCCCGGCGGGGGGAACACTGAAGCTTTCTTT.

This chain connects TRBV18 to TRBJ1-2; D might be TRBD1 (6 bases). Germline V gene sequence: CDR1 KGHSH, CDR2 LQKENI. This CDR3 is built from 15 residues. The V gene lost 3 bases and the J gene lost 3 bases, with 14 bases spanning the gap. The CDR3 loop reads CASSPRTDRYYGYTF. CDR3 sequence (DNA): TGTGCCAGCTCACCTAGGACAGACAGATACTATGGCTACACCTTC.

The chain combines TRBV9 with TRBJ2-7, with TRBD1 identical over 7 bases. The trim removed 0 bases at V and 2 bases at J, leaving 8 bases unmatched. This CDR3 contains 16 residues. Germline V gene sequence: CDR1 SGDLS, CDR2 YYNGEE. The CDR3 region is CASSVGPSTGTYEQYF. DNA for the CDR3: TGTGCCAGCAGCGTAGGCCCCTCGACAGGGACCTACGAGCAGTACTTC. Full variable domain (missing parts from reference TRBV9 and TRBJ2-7): DSGVTQTPKHLITATGQRVTLRCSPRSGDLSVYWYQQSLDQGLQFLIQYYNGEERAKGNILERFSAQQFPDLHSELNLSSLELGDSALYFCASSVGPSTGTYEQYFGPGTRLTVT.

V gene TRBV6-5 combines with J gene TRBJ1-2; TRBD1 is a possible D gene (6 bases). The ends were cut back, 6 bases at V and 6 bases at J, with 17 bases in the middle. The CDR3 loop spans 14 amino acids. Germline V gene sequence: CDR1 MNHEY, CDR2 SVGAGI. CDR3 region: CASSSGGMANGYTF. DNA for the CDR3: TGTGCCAGCAGCAGTGGGGGCATGGCAAATGGCTACACCTTC.

This chain uses TRBV10-1 with TRBJ1-4; no clear D gene. Trimming removed 0 bases at V and 4 bases at J, with 3 bases between. Germline V gene lookup returns CDR1 WNHNN and CDR2 SYGVQD (reference sequence). This CDR3 contains 13 residues. The CDR3 reads CASSESSNEKLFF. CDR3 coding DNA: TGCGCCAGCAGTGAGTCCAGTAATGAAAAACTGTTTTTT.

The rearrangement links TRBV6-5 to TRBJ1-1, with D unresolved. This CDR3 spans 12 amino acids. V was shortened by 6 bases and J by 1 base, with 6 bases between the two germline ends. Germline values: CDR1 MNHEY, CDR2 SVGAGI. Here the CDR3 reads CASRQTNTEAFF. The DNA for the CDR3 is TGTGCCAGCAGGCAGACGAACACTGAAGCTTTCTTT.

V usage is TRBV28 and J usage is TRBJ2-7; D call uncertain. Deletions cut 2 bases from V and 5 bases from J, with 10 bases between. Germline CDR1 MDHEN, CDR2 SYDVKM. The CDR3 is made up of 13 amino acids. CDR3 protein: CASSLPVLHEQYF. The CDR3 DNA is TGTGCCAGCAGTTTACCGGTTTTACACGAGCAGTACTTC.